The rows below give T cell receptor beta chains drawn from one sample of a study of cytomegalovirus exposure and HLA in healthy donors. The repertoire was sequenced with immunoSEQ multiplex PCR; TCRdb's copy has only in-frame clones and lacks some. The repertoire includes around 150,000 clones, 60% to 85% of them detected once, and about 3% sits in the top ten. The sequencing sample was made of PBMCs. The source is a woman between 45 and 65 years old in good health and CMV-seropositive. The conserved cysteine and the conserved F or W are not part of the CDR3 here. The order of the fields is V gene, CDR3 protein.

v_gene: TRBV5-6; CDR3aa: ASSGRAYEQY
v_gene: TRBV6-5; CDR3aa: ASQTQADTQY
v_gene: TRBV10-1; CDR3aa: ASSRSTGSYTEAF
v_gene: TRBV7-8; CDR3aa: ASSPAGGHPSEQF
v_gene: TRBV4-1; CDR3aa: ASSQVEGAGYGYT
v_gene: TRBV5-4; CDR3aa: ASQDRRDTNEKLF
v_gene: TRBV4-1; CDR3aa: ASSLRQGTAYGYT
v_gene: TRBV5-4; CDR3aa: ASSALPSGGRDEQF
v_gene: TRBV4-1; CDR3aa: ASSQVGPGRSGNTIY
v_gene: TRBV7-9; CDR3aa: ASMLLAGEQF
v_gene: TRBV7-8; CDR3aa: ASSSGRGKQF
v_gene: TRBV9; CDR3aa: ASSETGSTEAF
v_gene: TRBV2; CDR3aa: ASGAGNSNQPQH
v_gene: TRBV9; CDR3aa: ASSDTWSTDTQY
v_gene: TRBV2; CDR3aa: ASSVDSRRGAYNEQF
v_gene: TRBV5-1; CDR3aa: ASSLAGTLNGYT
v_gene: TRBV30; CDR3aa: AWSVQAGETQY
v_gene: TRBV2; CDR3aa: ASKRQGLSYNSPLH